The following is a TCR beta chain sequence with its context. Its antigen is unknown. The entry originates in a study of cytomegalovirus exposure and HLA in healthy donors. Study in general: There were under 130 million unique TCR beta sequences, drawn from 150 million to 200 million T cells, in an earlier analysis.

Study-level findings and limits: Fewer N-insertions than the roughly 630-donor mean were reportedly shown by an Asian-associated ancestry cluster in a later analysis. Within a later analysis, the majority of CMV-associated TCR beta chains appeared HLA-restricted. Sequencing artifact likely explains a cluster of highly shared sequence variants.

Amplification used 60 Vbeta primers and 13 Jbeta primers. Here immunoSEQ multiplex PCR was the method, and the copy in TCRdb shows in-frame clones only, minus some. The sample includes some 140,000 clones, 80% of them seen just once. Trimming took 2 bases from V and 3 from J, leaving 12 bases between them. The CDR3 covers 15 residues. Germline V CDR1 and CDR2: SGHRS, YFSETQ. V and J are TRBV5-1 and TRBJ2-1; D perhaps matches TRBD2 (6 bases). This sequence was found in a young man in good health. The sample taken for sequencing was PBMCs. The CDR3 nucleotides are TGCGCCAGCAGCTTAGGAGGGGCAAACTACAATGAGCAGTTCTTC. It encodes CASSLGGANYNEQFF.